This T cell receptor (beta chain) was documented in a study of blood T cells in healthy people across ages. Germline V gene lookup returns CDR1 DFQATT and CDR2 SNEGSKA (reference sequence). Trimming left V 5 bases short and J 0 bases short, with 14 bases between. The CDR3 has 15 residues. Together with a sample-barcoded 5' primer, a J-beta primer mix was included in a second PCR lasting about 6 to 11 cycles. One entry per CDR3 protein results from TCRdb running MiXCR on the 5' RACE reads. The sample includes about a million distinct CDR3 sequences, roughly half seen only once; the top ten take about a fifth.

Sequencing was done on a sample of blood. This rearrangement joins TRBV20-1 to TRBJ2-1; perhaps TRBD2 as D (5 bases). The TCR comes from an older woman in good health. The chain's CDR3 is CSAFSGTSSYNEQFF. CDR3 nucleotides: TGCAGTGCTTTCAGCGGAACCAGCTCCTACAATGAGCAGTTCTTC.